A selection of T cell receptor beta chains follows, all from one sample in a study of shared T cell receptors in the human thymus. Assay: immunoSEQ multiplex PCR; the TCRdb copy retains only in-frame clones and omits some. This sample has roughly 710,000 clones, with over 75% found just once. These data were likewise used in another study, on human thymus T cells.

The sample was thymocytes. These TCRs come from a girl under three years old with a congenital heart defect. Each CDR3 is given with its conserved first and last residue.

TRBV7-2	TRBJ2-7	CASSSQRGTYEQYF
TRBV15	TRBJ1-2	CATGRTGTYGYTF
TRBV15	TRBJ1-5	CATSRGDRENQPQHF
TRBV12-5	TRBJ1-1	CASGCLNRGNTEAFF
TRBV7-3	TRBJ2-2	CASSLGAGGELFF
TRBV20-1	TRBJ1-1	CSEGAEAFF
TRBV4-1	TRBJ2-4	CASSHEGLAGKNIQYF
TRBV2	TRBJ2-5	CASSGRGGPAWETQYF
TRBV10-2	TRBJ1-5	CASGGDPISNQPQHF
TRBV7-2	TRBJ1-6	CASSLDRDRGRSPLHF
TRBV28	TRBJ2-6	CASSGAATGTGANVLTF
TRBV7-9	TRBJ1-2	CATLTGTNGYTF
TRBV4-2	TRBJ1-6	CASSLPVGGALDNSPLHF
TRBV7-6	TRBJ1-1	CASSLGPGTRNTEAFF
TRBV2	TRBJ2-5	CASSEDLDPGQETQYF
TRBV11-2	TRBJ1-4	CASSFTVLSANEKLFF
TRBV4-1	TRBJ1-4	CASSHSSGTFGEKLFF
TRBV6-6	TRBJ2-7	CASSYSISGGTYEQYF
TRBV5-1	TRBJ1-1	CASSLSEGQGEAFF
TRBV19	TRBJ1-4	CASKGRGDTNEKLFF
TRBV5-1	TRBJ2-3	CASSLANRDTQYF
TRBV10-1	TRBJ1-1	CASSPEGGTEAFF
TRBV4-1	TRBJ1-6	CASSQDLNRKNSPLHF
TRBV6-1	TRBJ1-2	CASSEVQGTNYGYTF
TRBV7-6	TRBJ1-1	CASSLGDWAGGQNTEAFF
TRBV14	TRBJ1-2	CASSPPARAALNGYTF
TRBV7-9	TRBJ2-7	CASSFSSRVSYEQYF
TRBV27	TRBJ2-2	CASSPLAGGPSGELFF
TRBV27	TRBJ2-7	CASSPRQGATYEQYF
TRBV11-1	TRBJ2-2	CASSFLGSRNTGELFF
TRBV28	TRBJ2-4	CASSSGQGKGVAKNIQYF
TRBV6-1	TRBJ2-1	CASTDRGDGNEQFF
TRBV9	TRBJ1-5	CASSVGTGGNQPQHF
TRBV21-1	TRBJ1-5	CASSKAPRDWDIPPRQPQHF
TRBV4-3	TRBJ2-7	CASSQEDGGSYEQYF
TRBV30	TRBJ1-6	CAWGQGGDSPLHF
TRBV5-1	TRBJ2-6	CASSLGQGAAGANVLTF